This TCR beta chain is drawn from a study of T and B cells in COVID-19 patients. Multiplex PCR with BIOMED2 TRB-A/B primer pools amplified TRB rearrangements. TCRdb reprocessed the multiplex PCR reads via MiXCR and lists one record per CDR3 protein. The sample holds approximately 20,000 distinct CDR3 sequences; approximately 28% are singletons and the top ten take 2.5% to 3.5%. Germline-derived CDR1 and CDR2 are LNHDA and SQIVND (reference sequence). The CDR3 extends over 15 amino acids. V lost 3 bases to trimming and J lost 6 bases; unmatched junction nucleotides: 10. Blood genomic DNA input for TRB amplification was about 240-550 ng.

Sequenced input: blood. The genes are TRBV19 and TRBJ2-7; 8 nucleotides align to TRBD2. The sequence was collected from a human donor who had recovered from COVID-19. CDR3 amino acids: CASSIFLGAGVEQYF. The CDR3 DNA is TGTGCCAGTAGTATTTTTCTGGGAGCGGGGGTCGAGCAGTACTTC.